This entry features one T cell receptor beta chain sequence. No antigen is known for it. The sample comes from a study of cytomegalovirus exposure and HLA in healthy donors. Study-level points and caveats: Rarity held for most TCR sequences, but there were some public TCRs that occurred in many donors. Immune exposure data for these donors was limited to CMV serostatus.

PCR was performed using 60 Vbeta and 13 Jbeta primers. The repertoire was sequenced with immunoSEQ multiplex PCR; TCRdb's copy has only in-frame clones and lacks some. The table includes approximately 100,000 clones, 85% detected once. The CDR3 consists of 13 residues. Trimming left V 6 bases short and J 3 bases short, with 9 bases between. CDR1 SNHLY and CDR2 FYNNEI come from the germline V gene. J is TRBJ1-5 and V is TRBV2, with a weak D call TRBD1 (6 bases). The TCR was taken from a man younger than 45 in good health and CMV-seronegative. Sequences were obtained from PBMCs. The CDR3 region has the DNA TGTGCCAGCAGCGGACAGAACAATCAGCCCCAGCATTTT. Translation: CASSGQNNQPQHF.